This T cell receptor beta chain was sequenced for a study of cytomegalovirus exposure and HLA in healthy donors. The PCR contained 60 Vbeta and 13 Jbeta primers. Profiling relied on immunoSEQ multiplex PCR, and the TCRdb table lists in-frame clones only, not all of them. The data hold approximately 100,000 clones, with 71% observed a single time. The CDR3 consists of 13 residues. Trimming pared 1 base from V and 3 bases from J, leaving 7 bases between. Germline V CDR1 and CDR2: SGHAT, FQNNGV. The gene calls are TRBV11-2 and TRBJ2-7; D is unresolved. The sequenced sample consisted of PBMCs. The source is a female donor in good health and CMV-seronegative. CDR3 loop: CASSLVPLYEQYF. In DNA, the CDR3 is TGTGCCAGCAGCTTAGTTCCCCTCTACGAGCAGTACTTC. Full variable domain (rest looked up from reference TRBV11-2 and TRBJ2-7): EAGVAQSPRYKIIEKRQSVAFWCNPISGHATLYWYQQILGQGPKLLIQFQNNGVVDDSQLPKDRFSAERLKGVDSTLKIQPAKLEDSAVYLCASSLVPLYEQYFGPGTRLTVT.